The sequence of this T cell receptor beta chain was determined in a study of spatial heterogeneity in lung cancer. The V gene's germline CDR1 is DFQATT and CDR2 SNEGSKA (reference sequence). The CDR3 is 16 residues long. The trim removed 5 bases at V and 2 bases at J, leaving 10 bases unmatched. This clonotype was counted at least ten times. Its specificity is unknown. Study results and limitations: Tumor mutation count correlated with how many alpha and beta TCRs expanded intratumorally.

TCRdb recomputed calls from the 5' RACE reads with MiXCR, one row per CDR3 protein. The sample records 7,000 to 9,500 distinct CDR3 sequences, around 7% being singletons. Noted time point: sample taken at primary tumor resection. The sequencing here drew on lung tumor tissue, taken at surgery. J is TRBJ2-5 and V is TRBV20-1; 11 bases map to TRBD2. The sequence was obtained from a male donor with early-stage non-small cell lung cancer. DNA of the CDR3: TGCAGTGCTCCTCCCGGGACTAGCGGTTTTCAAGAGACCCAGTACTTC. This gives the protein CSAPPGTSGFQETQYF.